This T cell receptor (beta chain) was profiled in a study of CD8+CD57+ T cells in acquired aplastic anemia. Study-level findings and limits: Patients and controls had in common approximately 29 CD8+ CDR3 sequences.

Using genomic DNA as the template, TCR beta VDJ and CDR3 profiling was carried out. TCRdb reanalysed the reads using MiXCR and keeps one entry per CDR3 protein. The profile shows 170,000 or so distinct CDR3 sequences, 63% of them singletons. CD8+CD57+ cell expansion had been shown by flow cytometry in patients chosen for sequencing. The blood sampling took place in patients who had so far received no therapy. Of note for this clonotype: Its target is not known.

Between the trimmed V and J ends, which lost 1 base and 2 bases, there was a span of 12 bases. Germline V gene sequence: CDR1 DFQATT, CDR2 SNEGSKA (reference sequence). This CDR3 spans 14 amino acids. The sample taken for sequencing was sorted CD4+, CD8+, or CD8+CD57+ T cells (not recorded which) from PBMCs. This chain joins TRBV20-1 and TRBJ2-7, with a tentative D call TRBD1 (6 bases). The origin of this receptor is a human donor with aplastic anemia. The DNA for the CDR3 is TGCAGTGCTAGAGCCCCTGACAGGACCTACGAGCAGTACTTC. Protein: CSARAPDRTYEQYF.